The rows below give T cell receptor beta chains drawn from one sample of a study of Ad26.COV2.S vaccination and SARS-CoV-2 variants. Using immunoSEQ multiplex PCR, the repertoire was profiled, and TCRdb retains in-frame clones only, with some absent. The sample yields about 680,000 clones, around 92% seen once. The sequenced sample was peripheral blood, obtained in a trial of Ad26.COV2.S vaccine versus placebo. The receptor source for this set is a person between 18 and 65 years old who received the Ad26.COV2.S COVID-19 vaccine or a placebo. The CDR3 runs from the conserved cysteine through the conserved F or W. The order of the fields is CDR3 protein, CDR3 DNA, clone size, D gene, J gene, V gene, CDR3 length. D genes are given only for firm matches. Only some rows state a clone size, as once, few, many or a class for expanded clones.

CDR3 protein: CASSSRDRSRGTTDTQYF
CDR3 DNA: TGTGCCAGCAGTTCCCGGGACAGGTCTAGGGGGACCACAGATACGCAGTATTTT
clone size: once
D gene: TRBD1
J gene: TRBJ2-3
V gene: TRBV11-2
CDR3 length: 18

CDR3 protein: CATAGTEYNEQFF
CDR3 DNA: TGTGCCACCGCCGGGACAGAATACAATGAGCAGTTCTTC
clone size: -
D gene: TRBD1
J gene: TRBJ2-1
V gene: TRBV24-1
CDR3 length: 13

CDR3 protein: CAWSEVAGGNEQFF
CDR3 DNA: TGTGCCTGGAGTGAGGTAGCGGGAGGGAATGAGCAGTTCTTC
clone size: -
D gene: TRBD2
J gene: TRBJ2-1
V gene: TRBV30
CDR3 length: 14

CDR3 protein: CASSLGTGSLGELFF
CDR3 DNA: TGTGCCAGCAGCTTAGGGACAGGGAGCTTGGGGGAGCTGTTTTTT
clone size: -
D gene: TRBD1
J gene: TRBJ2-2
V gene: TRBV7-6
CDR3 length: 15

CDR3 protein: CASSYTGDTEAFF
CDR3 DNA: TGCGCCAGCAGTTACACAGGGGACACTGAAGCTTTCTTT
clone size: -
D gene: TRBD1
J gene: TRBJ1-1
V gene: TRBV5-1
CDR3 length: 13

CDR3 protein: CAWSATGLGQYF
CDR3 DNA: TGTGCCTGGAGTGCCACAGGGTTAGGGCAGTACTTC
clone size: -
D gene: -
J gene: TRBJ2-7
V gene: TRBV30
CDR3 length: 12

CDR3 protein: CASSFFGAGGRPQPQHF
CDR3 DNA: TGTGCCAGCAGCTTTTTTGGGGCAGGGGGTCGCCCTCAGCCCCAGCATTTT
clone size: -
D gene: TRBD1
J gene: TRBJ1-5
V gene: TRBV5-6
CDR3 length: 17

CDR3 protein: CASSIDRRHPDRETQYF
CDR3 DNA: TGTGCCAGTAGTATAGATCGGCGGCATCCGGACCGAGAGACCCAGTACTTC
clone size: -
D gene: -
J gene: TRBJ2-5
V gene: TRBV19
CDR3 length: 17

CDR3 protein: CASRRQGGGNTIYF
CDR3 DNA: TGTGCCAGCAGGAGACAGGGAGGCGGAAACACCATATATTTT
clone size: -
D gene: TRBD1
J gene: TRBJ1-3
V gene: TRBV6-5
CDR3 length: 14

CDR3 protein: CASSEEGSHEQFF
CDR3 DNA: TGCGCCAGCAGTGAGGAAGGGAGCCATGAGCAGTTCTTC
clone size: -
D gene: -
J gene: TRBJ2-1
V gene: TRBV10-2
CDR3 length: 13

CDR3 protein: CASSLVAVSNEQYF
CDR3 DNA: TGTGCCAGCAGCTTGGTGGCAGTTAGTAACGAGCAGTACTTC
clone size: -
D gene: -
J gene: TRBJ2-7
V gene: TRBV5-6
CDR3 length: 14

CDR3 protein: CASRGQWPNEQFF
CDR3 DNA: TGTGCCAGTAGGGGACAGTGGCCCAATGAGCAGTTCTTC
clone size: -
D gene: TRBD1
J gene: TRBJ2-1
V gene: TRBV19
CDR3 length: 13

CDR3 protein: CAWISGGHTSSYNEQFF
CDR3 DNA: TGTGCCTGGATTAGCGGGGGCCACACGAGCTCCTACAATGAGCAGTTCTTC
clone size: -
D gene: TRBD2
J gene: TRBJ2-1
V gene: TRBV30
CDR3 length: 17

CDR3 protein: CASSLGQGWNQPQHF
CDR3 DNA: TGTGCCAGCAGCTTAGGGCAGGGGTGGAATCAGCCCCAGCATTTT
clone size: once
D gene: -
J gene: TRBJ1-5
V gene: TRBV7-2
CDR3 length: 15

CDR3 protein: CASSRTGDSPLHF
CDR3 DNA: TGCGCCAGCAGCCGGACAGGGGATTCACCCCTCCACTTT
clone size: -
D gene: TRBD1
J gene: TRBJ1-6
V gene: TRBV5-1
CDR3 length: 13

CDR3 protein: CASSPAPGAGGYNEQFF
CDR3 DNA: TGCGCCAGCAGCCCCGCCCCGGGAGCGGGGGGTTACAATGAGCAGTTCTTC
clone size: -
D gene: TRBD2
J gene: TRBJ2-1
V gene: TRBV5-1
CDR3 length: 17

CDR3 protein: CASSLVTGGGTEAFF
CDR3 DNA: TGTGCCAGCAGCTTAGTGACAGGGGGAGGCACTGAAGCTTTCTTT
clone size: once
D gene: TRBD1
J gene: TRBJ1-1
V gene: TRBV7-2
CDR3 length: 15

CDR3 protein: CASSPNLAGAYNEQFF
CDR3 DNA: TGTGCCAGCTCACCCAACTTAGCGGGGGCCTACAATGAGCAGTTCTTC
clone size: -
D gene: TRBD2
J gene: TRBJ2-1
V gene: TRBV18
CDR3 length: 16

CDR3 protein: CASGYRGSGANVLTF
CDR3 DNA: TGTGCCAGCGGGTACAGGGGCTCTGGGGCCAACGTCCTGACTTTC
clone size: -
D gene: TRBD1
J gene: TRBJ2-6
V gene: TRBV27
CDR3 length: 15

CDR3 protein: CASSYSGGFYNEQFF
CDR3 DNA: TGTGCCAGCAGTTACTCAGGGGGGTTCTACAATGAGCAGTTCTTC
clone size: -
D gene: -
J gene: TRBJ2-1
V gene: TRBV6-2/TRBV6-3
CDR3 length: 15

CDR3 protein: CASSEVGIWDRGYEQYF
CDR3 DNA: TGTGCCAGCAGTGAGGTGGGGATCTGGGACAGGGGATACGAGCAGTACTTC
clone size: once
D gene: TRBD1
J gene: TRBJ2-7
V gene: TRBV2
CDR3 length: 17

CDR3 protein: CASSQNTDSNQPQHF
CDR3 DNA: TGTGCCAGCAGTCAAAACACCGATAGCAATCAGCCCCAGCATTTT
clone size: -
D gene: -
J gene: TRBJ1-5
V gene: TRBV6-5
CDR3 length: 15

CDR3 protein: CASSQVIRADSIFYNEQFF
CDR3 DNA: TGTGCCAGCAGCCAGGTAATTCGGGCTGACAGCATCTTTTACAATGAGCAGTTCTTC
clone size: -
D gene: -
J gene: TRBJ2-1
V gene: TRBV14
CDR3 length: 19

CDR3 protein: CASSLFPGTGENSPLHF
CDR3 DNA: TGTGCCAGCAGTCTTTTTCCCGGAACAGGAGAAAATTCACCCCTCCACTTT
clone size: -
D gene: -
J gene: TRBJ1-6
V gene: TRBV6-6
CDR3 length: 17

CDR3 protein: CASSLAGLAGGEQFF
CDR3 DNA: TGTGCCAGCAGCTTGGCGGGACTAGCGGGGGGTGAGCAGTTCTTC
clone size: -
D gene: TRBD2
J gene: TRBJ2-1
V gene: TRBV7-9
CDR3 length: 15

CDR3 protein: CASSFIRSSYGYTF
CDR3 DNA: TGTGCCAGCAGTTTTATCCGGTCCTCCTATGGCTACACCTTC
clone size: many
D gene: -
J gene: TRBJ1-2
V gene: TRBV2
CDR3 length: 14

CDR3 protein: CASTPRTDSYEQYF
CDR3 DNA: TGTGCTAGTACCCCGAGGACTGACTCCTACGAGCAGTACTTC
clone size: -
D gene: -
J gene: TRBJ2-7
V gene: TRBV12-5
CDR3 length: 14

CDR3 protein: CASSIVYSNQPQHF
CDR3 DNA: TGTGCCAGTAGTATTGTCTATAGCAATCAGCCCCAGCATTTT
clone size: few
D gene: -
J gene: TRBJ1-5
V gene: TRBV19
CDR3 length: 14

CDR3 protein: CASSLADRYNEQFF
CDR3 DNA: TGCGCCAGCAGCTTGGCTGACAGATACAATGAGCAGTTCTTC
clone size: once
D gene: -
J gene: TRBJ2-1
V gene: TRBV5-1
CDR3 length: 14

CDR3 protein: CASSLRLAAQETQYF
CDR3 DNA: TGTGCTAGCAGCTTAAGGCTAGCGGCGCAAGAGACCCAGTACTTC
clone size: -
D gene: TRBD2
J gene: TRBJ2-5
V gene: TRBV7-7
CDR3 length: 15

CDR3 protein: CASSLIWGVYQPQHF
CDR3 DNA: TGCGCCAGCAGCCTGATTTGGGGGGTTTATCAGCCCCAGCATTTT
clone size: -
D gene: -
J gene: TRBJ1-5
V gene: TRBV23-1
CDR3 length: 15

CDR3 protein: CASSVGAGATYEQYF
CDR3 DNA: TGTGCCAGCAGCGTAGGGGCAGGGGCGACCTACGAGCAGTACTTC
clone size: -
D gene: -
J gene: TRBJ2-7
V gene: TRBV9
CDR3 length: 15

CDR3 protein: CASSNSGGPRDTQYF
CDR3 DNA: TGTGCCAGCAGCAATAGCGGGGGGCCGAGGGATACGCAGTATTTT
clone size: -
D gene: TRBD2
J gene: TRBJ2-3
V gene: TRBV3-1/TRBV3-2
CDR3 length: 15

CDR3 protein: CATIDRANTGELFF
CDR3 DNA: TGTGCCACGATCGACAGGGCCAACACCGGGGAGCTGTTTTTT
clone size: -
D gene: TRBD1
J gene: TRBJ2-2
V gene: TRBV10-3
CDR3 length: 14

CDR3 protein: CASSHGEIRYEGDQPQHF
CDR3 DNA: TGTGCCAGTAGTCACGGGGAGATACGGTATGAGGGGGATCAGCCCCAGCATTTT
clone size: once
D gene: -
J gene: TRBJ1-5
V gene: TRBV19
CDR3 length: 18

CDR3 protein: CASSPSPGTPGDTQYF
CDR3 DNA: TGTGCCAGCAGCCCTAGTCCCGGGACCCCCGGAGATACGCAGTATTTT
clone size: -
D gene: -
J gene: TRBJ2-3
V gene: TRBV6-2/TRBV6-3
CDR3 length: 16

CDR3 protein: CSVSDRGHWETQYF
CDR3 DNA: TGCAGCGTTTCGGACAGGGGGCATTGGGAGACCCAGTACTTC
clone size: -
D gene: TRBD1
J gene: TRBJ2-5
V gene: TRBV29-1
CDR3 length: 14

CDR3 protein: CASRGVLQETQYF
CDR3 DNA: TGCGCCAGCAGGGGGGTACTTCAAGAGACCCAGTACTTC
clone size: once
D gene: -
J gene: TRBJ2-5
V gene: TRBV10-2
CDR3 length: 13

CDR3 protein: CASTDRQGVTEAFF
CDR3 DNA: TGTGCCAGCACCGACAGACAGGGTGTGACTGAAGCTTTCTTT
clone size: -
D gene: TRBD1
J gene: TRBJ1-1
V gene: TRBV7-9
CDR3 length: 14

CDR3 protein: CASSLFSGKGEETQYF
CDR3 DNA: TGTGCCAGCAGCTTGTTTAGCGGGAAAGGGGAAGAGACCCAGTACTTC
clone size: -
D gene: TRBD2
J gene: TRBJ2-5
V gene: TRBV5-6
CDR3 length: 16

CDR3 protein: CATSSGGTSGGTSTDTQYF
CDR3 DNA: TGTGCCACCAGCAGTGGAGGGACTAGCGGGGGGACTAGCACAGATACGCAGTATTTT
clone size: -
D gene: TRBD2
J gene: TRBJ2-3
V gene: TRBV15
CDR3 length: 19

CDR3 protein: CASSYDPGTGELFF
CDR3 DNA: TGTGCCAGCAGTTACGATCCGGGGACCGGGGAGCTGTTTTTT
clone size: -
D gene: -
J gene: TRBJ2-2
V gene: TRBV6-5
CDR3 length: 14

CDR3 protein: CASSPAGFYEQYF
CDR3 DNA: TGTGCCAGCTCACCAGCAGGTTTCTACGAGCAGTACTTC
clone size: -
D gene: -
J gene: TRBJ2-7
V gene: TRBV18
CDR3 length: 13

CDR3 protein: CASSLGPSSNQPQHF
CDR3 DNA: TGTGCCAGCAGCTTGGGACCGAGTAGCAATCAGCCCCAGCATTTT
clone size: -
D gene: -
J gene: TRBJ1-5
V gene: TRBV5-6
CDR3 length: 15

CDR3 protein: CASSQDLEGWANEKLFF
CDR3 DNA: TGCGCCAGCAGCCAAGATCTAGAGGGCTGGGCTAATGAAAAACTGTTTTTT
clone size: -
D gene: -
J gene: TRBJ1-4
V gene: TRBV4-3
CDR3 length: 17

CDR3 protein: CASSLGLAGVASTDTQYF
CDR3 DNA: TGTGCCAGCAGCTTAGGACTAGCGGGAGTAGCGTCGACAGATACGCAGTATTTT
clone size: -
D gene: TRBD2
J gene: TRBJ2-3
V gene: TRBV5-6
CDR3 length: 18

CDR3 protein: CAFAGVVRYNSPLHF
CDR3 DNA: TGTGCCTTCGCCGGGGTGGTTAGATATAATTCACCCCTCCACTTT
clone size: few
D gene: -
J gene: TRBJ1-6
V gene: TRBV10-3
CDR3 length: 15

CDR3 protein: CASSYSRDTQGTQYF
CDR3 DNA: TGTGCCAGCAGTTACTCCCGGGACACCCAGGGGACCCAGTACTTC
clone size: -
D gene: -
J gene: TRBJ2-5
V gene: TRBV6-6
CDR3 length: 15

CDR3 protein: CATNQGSYNEQFF
CDR3 DNA: TGTGCCACCAACCAGGGTTCCTACAATGAGCAGTTCTTC
clone size: -
D gene: -
J gene: TRBJ2-1
V gene: TRBV24-1
CDR3 length: 13

CDR3 protein: CASTHTPSGNTIYF
CDR3 DNA: TGTGCCAGCACTCATACACCCTCTGGAAACACCATATATTTT
clone size: -
D gene: -
J gene: TRBJ1-3
V gene: TRBV7-2
CDR3 length: 14

CDR3 protein: CSVTRKETQYF
CDR3 DNA: TGCAGTGTGACTAGGAAAGAGACCCAGTACTTC
clone size: -
D gene: -
J gene: TRBJ2-5
V gene: TRBV20-1
CDR3 length: 11

CDR3 protein: CSVGEVFRRAFFF
CDR3 DNA: TGCAGCGTTGGGGAGGTTTTTCGGCGAGCATTCTTCTTC
clone size: -
D gene: -
J gene: TRBJ2-1
V gene: TRBV29-1
CDR3 length: 13

CDR3 protein: CATGLSNQPQHF
CDR3 DNA: TGTGCCACAGGCCTTAGCAATCAGCCCCAGCATTTT
clone size: -
D gene: -
J gene: TRBJ1-5
V gene: TRBV24-1
CDR3 length: 12

CDR3 protein: CASSPAFGTGELFF
CDR3 DNA: TGTGCCAGCAGCCCAGCTTTTGGGACCGGGGAGCTGTTTTTT
clone size: -
D gene: -
J gene: TRBJ2-2
V gene: TRBV11-3
CDR3 length: 14

CDR3 protein: CASSLEGRDEAFF
CDR3 DNA: TGTGCCAGCTCACTTGAGGGGAGGGATGAAGCTTTCTTT
clone size: once
D gene: -
J gene: TRBJ1-1
V gene: TRBV18
CDR3 length: 13

CDR3 protein: CAISGGNYGYTF
CDR3 DNA: TGTGCCATCAGCGGAGGGAACTATGGCTACACCTTC
clone size: -
D gene: -
J gene: TRBJ1-2
V gene: TRBV10-3
CDR3 length: 12

CDR3 protein: CASSLGWTGRYEQYF
CDR3 DNA: TGTGCCAGCAGCTTAGGGTGGACCGGCCGCTACGAGCAGTACTTC
clone size: -
D gene: -
J gene: TRBJ2-7
V gene: TRBV7-2
CDR3 length: 15

CDR3 protein: CASSQDRASGGYNEQFF
CDR3 DNA: TGCGCCAGCAGCCAAGATCGGGCTAGCGGGGGGTACAATGAGCAGTTCTTC
clone size: -
D gene: TRBD2
J gene: TRBJ2-1
V gene: TRBV4-3
CDR3 length: 17

CDR3 protein: CASSQDLAVGELFF
CDR3 DNA: TGTGCCAGCAGCCAAGATCTGGCCGTCGGGGAGCTGTTTTTT
clone size: -
D gene: -
J gene: TRBJ2-2
V gene: TRBV3-1/TRBV3-2
CDR3 length: 14